The clone carrying this T cell receptor beta chain was seen more than once but under ten times. Its antigen is not known. Assay used: immunoSEQ multiplex PCR; TCRdb lists only in-frame clones, some missing. The profile covers roughly 14,000 clones, with about 69% appearing a single time and about 14% taken by the ten largest. In germline, CDR1 is SGHTA, CDR2 FQGNSA. V was pared by 3 bases and J by 5 bases, with 5 bases between. CDR3 length: 11 residues. The sample comes from a study of somatic mutations in cytotoxic T cells in rheumatoid arthritis. In the study overall: Patients gave 30 ml EDTA peripheral blood immediately after diagnosis, prior to starting treatment. The flow sorting of some V beta antibody-stained T-cell populations reached nearly 100% purity, and the sorted populations included V beta1+ cells sequenced for TCRB.

Overall study findings and caveats: There were about an eighth of the roughly 65 patients in whom the largest CD8+ clone exceeded 20% of CD8+ cells. Unknown were the antigen targets of the expanded CD8+ clones.

The TCR comes from an adult with rheumatoid arthritis. This chain uses TRBV7-2 with TRBJ2-7; no definite D call. Material: CD8+ T cells sorted from blood. The CDR3 DNA follows: TGTGCCAGCAGCTTTGGCAACGAGCAGTACTTC. Translating it yields CASSFGNEQYF. The variable domain in full, completed from reference TRBV7-2 and TRBJ2-7, reads GAGVSQSPSNKVTEKGKDVELRCDPISGHTALYWYRQSLGQGLEFLIYFQGNSAPDKSGLPSDRFSAERTGGSVSTLTIQRTQQEDSAVYLCASSFGNEQYFGPGTRLTVT.